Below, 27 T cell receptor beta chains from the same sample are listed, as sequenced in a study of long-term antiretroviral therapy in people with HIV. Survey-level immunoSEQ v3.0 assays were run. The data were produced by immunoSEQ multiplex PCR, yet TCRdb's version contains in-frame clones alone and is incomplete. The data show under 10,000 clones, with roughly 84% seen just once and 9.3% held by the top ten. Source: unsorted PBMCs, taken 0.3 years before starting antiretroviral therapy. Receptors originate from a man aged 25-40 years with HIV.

The CDR3 coding sequence is TGCGCCAGCAGCCAAGATGCCGGCTCCTACGAGCAGTACTTC. This gives the protein CASSQDAGSYEQYF. The V gene is TRBV4-3, the J gene TRBJ2-7, with unresolved D. Germline CDR1 LGHNA, CDR2 YSLEER. This CDR3 has 14 residues. V was clipped by 0 bases and J by 0 bases, with 6 bases between them.

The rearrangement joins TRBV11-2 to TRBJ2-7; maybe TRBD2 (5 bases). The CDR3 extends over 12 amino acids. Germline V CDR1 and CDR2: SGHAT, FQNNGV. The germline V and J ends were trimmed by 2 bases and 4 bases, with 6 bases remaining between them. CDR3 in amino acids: CASSLTGYEQYF. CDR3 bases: TGTGCCAGCAGCTTAACGGGATACGAGCAGTACTTC.

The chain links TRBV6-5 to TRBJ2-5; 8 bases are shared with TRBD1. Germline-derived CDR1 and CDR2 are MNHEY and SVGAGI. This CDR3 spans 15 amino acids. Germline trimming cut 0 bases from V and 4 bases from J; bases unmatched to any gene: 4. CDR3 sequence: CASSYSITGGETQYF. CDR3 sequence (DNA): TGTGCCAGCAGTTACTCGATAACAGGGGGAGAGACCCAGTACTTC.

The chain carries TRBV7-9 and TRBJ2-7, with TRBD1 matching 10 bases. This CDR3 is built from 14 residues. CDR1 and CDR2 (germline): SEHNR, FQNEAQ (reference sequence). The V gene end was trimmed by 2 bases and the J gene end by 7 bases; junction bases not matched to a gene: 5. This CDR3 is CASSLRQGAGEQYF. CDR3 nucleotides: TGTGCCAGCAGCTTAAGACAGGGGGCAGGGGAGCAGTACTTC.

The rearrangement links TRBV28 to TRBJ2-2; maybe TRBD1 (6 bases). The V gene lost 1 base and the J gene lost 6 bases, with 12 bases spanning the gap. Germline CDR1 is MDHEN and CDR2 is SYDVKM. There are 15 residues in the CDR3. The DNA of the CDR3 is TGTGCCAGCAGTTTATCACCAGGGGCGGCCGGGGAGCTGTTTTTT. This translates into CASSLSPGAAGELFF.

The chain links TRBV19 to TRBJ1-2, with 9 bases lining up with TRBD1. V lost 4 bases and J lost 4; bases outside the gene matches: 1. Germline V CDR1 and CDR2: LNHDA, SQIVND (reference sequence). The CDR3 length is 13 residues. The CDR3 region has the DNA TGTGCCAGTAGTACGACAGGGGGCTATGGCTACACCTTC. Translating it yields CASSTTGGYGYTF.

The CDR3 sequence: CASSPVTGGDQPQHF. In DNA, the CDR3 is TGTGCCAGCAGCCCGGTAACAGGTGGCGATCAGCCCCAGCATTTT. This chain connects TRBV7-9 to TRBJ1-5, with a possible D match to TRBD1 (5 bases). Trimming pared 5 bases from V and 5 bases from J, leaving 16 bases between. The CDR3 sequence is 15 residues long. CDR1 and CDR2 (germline): SEHNR, FQNEAQ (reference sequence).

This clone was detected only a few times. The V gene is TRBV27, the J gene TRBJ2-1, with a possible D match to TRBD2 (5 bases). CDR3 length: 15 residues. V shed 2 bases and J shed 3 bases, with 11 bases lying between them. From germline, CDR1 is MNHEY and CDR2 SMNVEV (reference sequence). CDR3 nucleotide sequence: TGTGCCAGCAGTTTACTAGCACCTTACTACAATGAGCAGTTCTTC. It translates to CASSLLAPYYNEQFF.

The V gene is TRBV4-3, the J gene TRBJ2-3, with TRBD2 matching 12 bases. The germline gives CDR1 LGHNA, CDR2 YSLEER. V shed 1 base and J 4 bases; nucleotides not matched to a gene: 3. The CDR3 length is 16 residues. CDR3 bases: TGCGCCAGCAGCCAAGGACTAGCGGGGGCCTCAGATACGCAGTATTTT. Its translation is CASSQGLAGASDTQYF.

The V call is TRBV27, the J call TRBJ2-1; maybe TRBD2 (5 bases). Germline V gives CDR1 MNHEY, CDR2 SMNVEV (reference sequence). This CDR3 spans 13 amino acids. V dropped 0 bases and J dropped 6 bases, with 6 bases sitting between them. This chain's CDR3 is CASSLSDSNEQFF. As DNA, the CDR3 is TGTGCCAGCAGTTTATCGGACTCCAATGAGCAGTTCTTC.

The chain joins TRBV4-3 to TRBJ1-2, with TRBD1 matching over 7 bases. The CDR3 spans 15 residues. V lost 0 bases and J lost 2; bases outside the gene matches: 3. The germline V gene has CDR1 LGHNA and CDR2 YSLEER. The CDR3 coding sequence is TGCGCCAGCAGCCAAGAATTGGGACAGAACTATGGCTACACCTTC. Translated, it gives CASSQELGQNYGYTF.

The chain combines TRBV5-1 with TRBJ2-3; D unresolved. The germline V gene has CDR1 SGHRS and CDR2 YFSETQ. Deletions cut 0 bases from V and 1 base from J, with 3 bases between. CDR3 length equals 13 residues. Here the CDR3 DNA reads TGCGCCAGCAGCTTGGACGGCACAGATACGCAGTATTTT. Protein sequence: CASSLDGTDTQYF.

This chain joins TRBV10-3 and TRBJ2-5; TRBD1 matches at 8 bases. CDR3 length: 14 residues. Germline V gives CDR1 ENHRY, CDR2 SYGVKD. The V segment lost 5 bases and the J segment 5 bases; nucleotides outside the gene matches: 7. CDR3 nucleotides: TGTGCCATCAGTTCCGGACAGGGAGCGGAGACCCAGTACTTC. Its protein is CAISSGQGAETQYF.

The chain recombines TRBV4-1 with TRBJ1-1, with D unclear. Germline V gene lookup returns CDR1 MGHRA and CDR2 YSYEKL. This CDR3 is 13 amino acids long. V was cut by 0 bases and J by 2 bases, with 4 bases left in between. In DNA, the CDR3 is TGCGCCAGCAGCCAAGAGGCTAACACTGAAGCTTTCTTT. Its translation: CASSQEANTEAFF.

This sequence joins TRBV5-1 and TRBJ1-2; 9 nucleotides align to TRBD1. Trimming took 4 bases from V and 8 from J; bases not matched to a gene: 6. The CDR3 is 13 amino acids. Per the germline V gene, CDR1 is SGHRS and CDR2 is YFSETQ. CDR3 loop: CASSTGTGMGYTF. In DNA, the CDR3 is TGCGCCAGCAGCACCGGGACAGGGATGGGCTACACCTTC.

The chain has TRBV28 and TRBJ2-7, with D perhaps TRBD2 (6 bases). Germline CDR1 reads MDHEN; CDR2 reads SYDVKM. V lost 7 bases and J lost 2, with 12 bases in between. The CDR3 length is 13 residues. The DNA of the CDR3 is TGTGCCAGCAAGGTAGCGGCGACCTACGAGCAGTACTTC. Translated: CASKVAATYEQYF.

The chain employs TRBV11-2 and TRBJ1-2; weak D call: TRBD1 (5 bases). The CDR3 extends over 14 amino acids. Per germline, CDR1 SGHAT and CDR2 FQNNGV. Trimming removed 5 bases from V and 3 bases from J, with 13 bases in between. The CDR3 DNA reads TGTGCCAGCAGCCCCCAACCGGGGGACTATGGCTACACCTTC. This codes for CASSPQPGDYGYTF.

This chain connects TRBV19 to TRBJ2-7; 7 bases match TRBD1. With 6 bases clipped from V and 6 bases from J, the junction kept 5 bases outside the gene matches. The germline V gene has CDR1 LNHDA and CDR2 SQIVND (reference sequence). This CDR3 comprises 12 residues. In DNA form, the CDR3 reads TGTGCCAGTAGCCCGACAGGGTTCGAGCAGTACTTC. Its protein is CASSPTGFEQYF.

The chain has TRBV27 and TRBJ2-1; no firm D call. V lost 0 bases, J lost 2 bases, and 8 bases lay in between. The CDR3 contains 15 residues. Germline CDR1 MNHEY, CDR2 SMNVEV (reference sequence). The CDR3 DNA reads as TGTGCCAGCAGTTTATCGGCTACAGCCTACAATGAGCAGTTCTTC. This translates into CASSLSATAYNEQFF.

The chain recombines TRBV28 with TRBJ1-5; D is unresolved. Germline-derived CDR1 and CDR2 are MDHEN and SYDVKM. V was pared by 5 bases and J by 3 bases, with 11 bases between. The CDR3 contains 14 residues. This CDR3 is CASSDLSNNQPQHF. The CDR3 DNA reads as TGTGCCAGCAGTGATCTCAGTAACAATCAGCCCCAGCATTTT.

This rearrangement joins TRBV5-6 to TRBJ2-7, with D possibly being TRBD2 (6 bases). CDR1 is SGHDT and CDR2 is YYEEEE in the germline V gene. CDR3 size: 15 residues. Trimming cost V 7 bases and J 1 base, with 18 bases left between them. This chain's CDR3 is CASGPGGSGSYEQYF. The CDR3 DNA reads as TGTGCCAGCGGACCCGGAGGTAGCGGTTCCTACGAGCAGTACTTC.

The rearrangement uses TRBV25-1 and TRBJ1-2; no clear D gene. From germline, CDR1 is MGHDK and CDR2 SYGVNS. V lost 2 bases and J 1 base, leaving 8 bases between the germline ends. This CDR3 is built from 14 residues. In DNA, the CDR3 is TGTGCCAGCAGTGAAGCGGGCTATAACTATGGCTACACCTTC. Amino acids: CASSEAGYNYGYTF.

The CDR3 region has the DNA TGTGCCAGCAGTGAAAAGACAGAGCAAGAGACCCAGTACTTC. This sequence encodes CASSEKTEQETQYF. The chain employs TRBV2 and TRBJ2-5; D is perhaps TRBD1 (5 bases). Trimming removed 2 bases at V and 2 bases at J, with 9 bases between. Germline CDR1 is SNHLY and CDR2 is FYNNEI. CDR3 length: 14 residues.

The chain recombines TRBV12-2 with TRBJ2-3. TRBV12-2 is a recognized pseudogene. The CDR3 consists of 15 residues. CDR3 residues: CASTGAGGETDTQYF. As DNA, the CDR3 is TGTGCAAGTACTGGGGCAGGGGGGGAGACAGATACGCAGTATTTT.

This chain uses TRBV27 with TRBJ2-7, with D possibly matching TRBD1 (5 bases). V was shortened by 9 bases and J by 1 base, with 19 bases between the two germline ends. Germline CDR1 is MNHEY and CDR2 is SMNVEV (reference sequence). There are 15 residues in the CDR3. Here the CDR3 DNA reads TGTGCCAGGACCCTAGACAGATCCCCATCCTACGAGCAGTACTTC. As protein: CARTLDRSPSYEQYF.

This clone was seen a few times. This chain's CDR3 is CASSRAGTGSGQPQHF. CDR3 DNA sequence: TGTGCCAGCAGTCGCGCCGGCACAGGGTCGGGGCAGCCCCAGCATTTT. The rearrangement joins TRBV7-2 to TRBJ1-5, with TRBD1 as a possible D gene (6 bases). The germline gives CDR1 SGHTA, CDR2 FQGNSA. The CDR3 runs 16 residues. V shed 6 bases and J shed 7 bases, with 22 bases lying between them.

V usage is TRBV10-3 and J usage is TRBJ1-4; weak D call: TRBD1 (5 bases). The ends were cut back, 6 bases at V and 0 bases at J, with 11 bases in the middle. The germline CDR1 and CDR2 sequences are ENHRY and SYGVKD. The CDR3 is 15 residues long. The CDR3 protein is CAISGTGATNEKLFF. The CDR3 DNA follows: TGTGCCATCAGCGGGACGGGTGCAACTAATGAAAAACTGTTTTTT.